What follows is one T cell receptor (beta chain) and its context. The antigen remains unidentified. The germline V gene encodes CDR1 SGDLS and CDR2 YYNGEE. V was pared by 0 bases and J by 8 bases, with 14 bases between. CDR3 length: 15 amino acids. The data derive from a study of cytomegalovirus exposure and HLA in healthy donors. Study-wide points: Reportedly, TCR beta sequences accurately predicted HLA-A and HLA-B alleles in most subjects. Relative to equally common others, HLA-associated TCR beta chains showed greater clonal expansion in a later analysis. The authors later linked a missense DCLRE1C variant to TCR beta V- and J-gene trimming. Roughly uniform sequencing depth across donors was assumed, possibly incorrectly.

PCR amplification relied on 60 Vbeta primers (plus 13 Jbeta primers). Only in-frame clones appear in the TCRdb table, and some are missing; sequencing was by immunoSEQ multiplex PCR. Its table lists just under 90,000 clones. Material for sequencing was PBMCs. The rearrangement links TRBV9 to TRBJ1-4; possibly TRBD1 for D (6 bases). This TCR was recovered from a girl aged 5 to 17 in good health and CMV-seropositive. CDR3 bases: TGTGCCAGCAGCGTAGCAGGGGCCTTCGGGGAAAAACTGTTTTTT. It specifies CASSVAGAFGEKLFF.